This T cell receptor (beta chain) appears in the sequencing data of a study of tumor-infiltrating lymphocytes in primary liver carcinoma. The CDR3 extends over 13 amino acids. V lost 3 bases and J lost 1, with 5 bases in between. Germline V gene data show CDR1 as SGHDT and CDR2 as YYEEEE. The authors made TCR beta cDNA from 400 to 550 ng total RNA with a constant-region primer. Sequencing libraries for TCR beta derived from three nested multiplex PCR rounds that used slightly modified ARM-PCR. Primers for the first two PCR rounds were TRBV1-TRBV30 forward primers and a C-beta reverse primer (about 10 cycles per round). TCRdb re-called the multiplex PCR reads with MiXCR, one entry per CDR3 protein. Of some 51,000 distinct CDR3 sequences in the sample, 60% to 75% were seen once. This clonotype was found many times. For each extraction, RNA and DNA were obtained together from 20-30 mg of unsorted bulk tissue. Tumors were each sampled at five separate regions.

The sequence came from a man in his forties with primary liver carcinoma and hepatitis B virus infection. The gene calls are TRBV5-6 and TRBJ2-1; D possibly corresponds to TRBD1 (5 bases). Sequences were obtained from liver tumor tissue from sampling region 3. Subset in this sample: tumor region T3, left-lateral pole. For the CDR3, the DNA is TGTGCCAGCAGCTCAGGGTCCTACAATGAGCAGTTCTTC. This encodes CASSSGSYNEQFF.